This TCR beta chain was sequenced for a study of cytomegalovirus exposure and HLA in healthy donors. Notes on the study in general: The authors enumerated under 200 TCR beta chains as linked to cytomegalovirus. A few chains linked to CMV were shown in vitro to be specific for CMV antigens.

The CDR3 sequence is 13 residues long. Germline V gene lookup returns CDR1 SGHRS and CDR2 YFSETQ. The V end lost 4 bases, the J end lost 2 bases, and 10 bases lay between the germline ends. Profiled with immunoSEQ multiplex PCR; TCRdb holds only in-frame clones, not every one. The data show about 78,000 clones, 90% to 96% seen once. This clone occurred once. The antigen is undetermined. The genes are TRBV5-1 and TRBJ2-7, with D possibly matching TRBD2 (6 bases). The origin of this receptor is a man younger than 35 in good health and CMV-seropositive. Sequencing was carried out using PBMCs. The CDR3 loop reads CASSPGTPYEQYF. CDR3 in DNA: TGCGCCAGCAGCCCCGGGACTCCCTACGAGCAGTACTTC.